This T cell receptor beta chain was identified in a study of regulatory T cells in long-lasting Graves disease. About the research overall: Under 3 months of antithyroid drugs had been taken by newly diagnosed Graves' patients.

This clonotype has at least ten counts. Its antigen is not identified. The study, taken as a whole, reports: The study found lower TCR diversity in persistent Graves' patients than in newly diagnosed ones. The analysis examined peripheral blood only and excluded thyroid tissue.

For TCR beta, libraries came from iRepertoire HTBI primers and Arm-PCR of CDR3 regions. TCRdb fed the multiplex PCR reads into MiXCR, producing one record per CDR3 protein. Of 350,000 to 450,000 distinct CDR3 sequences detected, roughly 12% appear once; the ten largest clones hold under 20%. As to time point: newly diagnosed GD, antithyroid drugs for less than 3 months. RNA extracted from PBMCs served as the sequencing template. This sample was shared with a second study, whose subject was T cells in Graves' hyperthyroidism and ophthalmopathy. That source adds: With the HTBI primer set, the TCR CDR3 went through a first round of RT-PCR.

The starting material was peripheral blood mononuclear cells (PBMCs), obtained at new diagnosis, from a patient treated with antithyroid drugs. The clonotype was recovered from a woman under 30 with Graves disease.

CDR3 nucleotide sequence: TGTGCCAGCAGTTTTACCTCTTGGGACGTACAAGAGACCCAGTACTTC. It encodes CASSFTSWDVQETQYF. This chain links TRBV12-3 or TRBV12-4 with TRBJ2-5; D could derive from TRBD1 or TRBD2 (5 bases each). The CDR3 spans 16 residues. The V and J ends lost 3 bases and 2 bases respectively, with 16 bases between them.